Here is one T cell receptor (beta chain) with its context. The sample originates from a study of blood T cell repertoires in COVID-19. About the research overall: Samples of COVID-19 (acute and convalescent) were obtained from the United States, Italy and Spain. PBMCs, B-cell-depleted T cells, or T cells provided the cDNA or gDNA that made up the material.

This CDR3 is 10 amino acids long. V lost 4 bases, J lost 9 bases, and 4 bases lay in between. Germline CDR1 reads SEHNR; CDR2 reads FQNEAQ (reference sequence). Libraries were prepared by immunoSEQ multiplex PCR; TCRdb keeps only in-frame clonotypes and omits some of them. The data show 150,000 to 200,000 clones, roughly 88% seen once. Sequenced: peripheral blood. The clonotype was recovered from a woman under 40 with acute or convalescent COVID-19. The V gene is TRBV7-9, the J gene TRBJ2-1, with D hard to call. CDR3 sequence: CASSSLEQFF. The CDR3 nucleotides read TGTGCCAGCAGCTCCCTTGAGCAGTTCTTC.